Below, 8 T cell receptor beta chains from the same sample are listed, as sequenced in a study of radiation and T cells in renal cell carcinoma. The time point was: baseline pretreatment blood. Treatment here: 15 Gy SBRT to primary tumor, nephrectomy 4 weeks later. Method: immunoSEQ multiplex PCR; TCRdb's copy keeps in-frame clones and lacks some. The data show approximately 120,000 clones, approximately 80% seen once. Source: blood, taken from a patient whose treatment included radiotherapy and nephrectomy. The origin of the receptors is a woman aged 60-70 years with renal cell carcinoma.

This clone has more than one count but fewer than ten. The chain uses TRBV15 and TRBJ1-4; 9 positions agree with TRBD1. The CDR3 has 17 residues. With 2 bases clipped from V and 7 bases from J, the junction kept 11 bases outside the gene matches. The V gene's germline CDR1 is LNHNV and CDR2 YYDKDF (reference sequence). CDR3 protein: CATSRSLGGTGLEKLFF. DNA for the CDR3: TGTGCCACCAGCAGATCTCTAGGCGGGACAGGGCTTGAAAAACTGTTTTTT.

The CDR3 bases are TGTGCCAGTAACCCGAACACCGGGGAGCTGTTTTTT. This encodes CASNPNTGELFF. The chain carries TRBV19 and TRBJ2-2; no clear D. Germline V gives CDR1 LNHDA, CDR2 SQIVND (reference sequence). This CDR3 region has 12 residues. V was cut by 7 bases and J by 0 bases, with 3 bases left in between.

The chain couples TRBV6-1 to TRBJ1-2; D unclear. CDR1 and CDR2 (germline): MNHNS, SASEGT. The ends were cut back, 0 bases at V and 4 bases at J, with 12 bases in the middle. The CDR3 extends over 15 amino acids. Here the CDR3 reads CASSEATPSAYGYTF. Written as DNA, the CDR3 is TGTGCCAGCAGTGAAGCGACACCGTCCGCCTATGGCTACACCTTC.

CDR3 in amino acids: CASSLGAGARETQYF. CDR3 in DNA: TGTGCCAGCAGCTTAGGGGCGGGAGCGCGGGAGACCCAGTACTTC. This chain joins TRBV7-6 and TRBJ2-5, with TRBD2 matching over 7 bases. Looked up from germline, CDR1 is SGHVS and CDR2 is FNYEAQ. This CDR3 is built from 15 residues. Germline trimming cut 1 base from V and 5 bases from J; bases unmatched to any gene: 7.

This clone has only one observation. The rearrangement links TRBV11-3 to TRBJ2-3; D unclear. Per germline, CDR1 SGHNT and CDR2 YENEEA. V lost 5 bases and J 2 bases, leaving 11 bases between the germline ends. CDR3 length equals 14 residues. The CDR3, as DNA: TGTGCCAGCAGCAAAGGTGGGAACACAGATACGCAGTATTTT. Protein: CASSKGGNTDTQYF.

The V call is TRBV4-1, the J call TRBJ2-7; D is ambiguous. V lost 2 bases to trimming and J lost 1 base, with 12 bases between them. The germline V gene encodes CDR1 MGHRA and CDR2 YSYEKL. This CDR3 has 15 amino acids. CDR3 amino acids: CASSQSSSNSYEQYF. In DNA, the CDR3 is TGCGCCAGCAGCCAAAGTTCCAGTAATTCCTACGAGCAGTACTTC.

V is TRBV2 and J is TRBJ2-7; D tentatively fits TRBD1 or TRBD2 (6 bases each). Germline values: CDR1 SNHLY, CDR2 FYNNEI. Trimming removed 6 bases from V and 2 bases from J, with 14 bases in between. This CDR3 has 14 residues. CDR3 DNA: TGTGCCAGCAGCTCGGACGGGGGCCCCTACGAGCAGTACTTC. It encodes CASSSDGGPYEQYF.

The chain employs TRBV27 and TRBJ2-6; D gene unclear. V lost 7 bases to trimming and J lost 0 bases, with 7 bases between them. Germline values: CDR1 MNHEY, CDR2 SMNVEV (reference sequence). CDR3 size: 14 residues. Written as DNA, the CDR3 is TGTGCCAGCAAAACCATCTCTGGGGCCAACGTCCTGACTTTC. It is translated as CASKTISGANVLTF. Full variable domain (rest looked up from reference TRBV27 and TRBJ2-6): EAQVTQNPRYLITVTGKKLTVTCSQNMNHEYMSWYRQDPGLGLRQIYYSMNVEVTDKGDVPEGYKVSRKEKRNFPLILESPSPNQTSLYFCASKTISGANVLTFGAGSRLTVL.